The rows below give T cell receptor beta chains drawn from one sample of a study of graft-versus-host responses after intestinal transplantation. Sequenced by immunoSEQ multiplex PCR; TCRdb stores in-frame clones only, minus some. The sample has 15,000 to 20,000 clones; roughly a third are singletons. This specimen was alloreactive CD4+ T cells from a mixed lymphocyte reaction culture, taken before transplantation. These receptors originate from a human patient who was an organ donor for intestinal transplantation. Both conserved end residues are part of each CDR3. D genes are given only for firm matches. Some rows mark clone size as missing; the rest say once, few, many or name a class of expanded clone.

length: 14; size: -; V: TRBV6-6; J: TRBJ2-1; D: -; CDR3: CASRTPKREIEQFF; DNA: TGTGCCAGCAGGACCCCTAAGAGGGAAATTGAGCAGTTCTTC
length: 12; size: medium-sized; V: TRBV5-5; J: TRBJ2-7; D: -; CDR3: CASSWNVYEQYF; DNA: TGTGCCAGCAGCTGGAATGTTTACGAGCAGTACTTC
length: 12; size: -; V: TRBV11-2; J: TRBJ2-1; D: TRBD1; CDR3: CASSFSRDSLLF; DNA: TGTGCCAGCAGCTTCAGCCGGGACAGTCTCCTCTTC
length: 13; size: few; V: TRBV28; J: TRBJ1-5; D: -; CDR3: CASSLLVGQPQHF; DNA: TGTGCCAGCAGTTTACTTGTGGGTCAGCCCCAGCATTTT
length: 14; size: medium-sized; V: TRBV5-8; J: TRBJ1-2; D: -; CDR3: CASSLGGWRWGYTF; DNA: TGTGCCAGCAGCTTGGGAGGCTGGCGGTGGGGCTACACCTTC
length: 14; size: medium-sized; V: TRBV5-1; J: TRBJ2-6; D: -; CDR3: CASSLGSGANVLTF; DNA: TGCGCCAGCAGCTTGGGGTCTGGGGCCAACGTCCTGACTTTC
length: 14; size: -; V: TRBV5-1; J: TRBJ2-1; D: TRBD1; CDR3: CASSTWGQNNEQFF; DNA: TGCGCCAGCAGCACCTGGGGACAGAACAATGAGCAGTTCTTC
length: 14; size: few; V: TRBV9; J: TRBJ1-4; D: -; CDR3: CASSVGWGNEKLFF; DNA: TGTGCCAGCAGCGTAGGGTGGGGAAATGAAAAACTGTTTTTT
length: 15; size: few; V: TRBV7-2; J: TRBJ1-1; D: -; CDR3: CASSNNRMGNTEAFF; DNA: TGTGCCAGCAGCAACAACCGGATGGGGAACACTGAAGCTTTCTTT
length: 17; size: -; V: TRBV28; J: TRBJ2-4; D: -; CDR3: CASSTRTQGLAKNIQYF; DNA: TGTGCCAGCAGCACCCGGACCCAAGGCCTAGCCAAAAACATTCAGTACTTC
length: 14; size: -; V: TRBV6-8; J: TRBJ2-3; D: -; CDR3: CASTATLSTDTQYF; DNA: TGTGCCAGCACAGCGACTCTGAGCACAGATACGCAGTATTTT
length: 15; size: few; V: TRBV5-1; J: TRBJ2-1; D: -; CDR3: CASSWGLGSYNEQFF; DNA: TGCGCCAGCAGCTGGGGACTGGGGTCCTACAATGAGCAGTTCTTC
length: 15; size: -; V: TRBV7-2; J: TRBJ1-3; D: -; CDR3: CASSPWGSSGNTIYF; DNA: TGTGCCAGCAGCCCTTGGGGCAGCTCTGGAAACACCATATATTTT
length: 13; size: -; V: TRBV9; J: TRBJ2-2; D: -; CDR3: CASSVGGTGELFF; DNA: TGTGCCAGCAGCGTTGGAGGGACCGGGGAGCTGTTTTTT
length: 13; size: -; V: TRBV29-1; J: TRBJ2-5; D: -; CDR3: CSVEGSFEETQYF; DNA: TGCAGCGTTGAAGGTAGTTTCGAAGAGACCCAGTACTTC
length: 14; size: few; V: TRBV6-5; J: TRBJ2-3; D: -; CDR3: CASSQVRSGDTQYF; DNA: TGTGCCAGCAGCCAGGTCCGGTCGGGAGATACGCAGTATTTT
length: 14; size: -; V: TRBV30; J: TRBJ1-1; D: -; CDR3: CASTRLLGNTEAFF; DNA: TGTGCCTCGACTCGCCTTTTAGGGAACACTGAAGCTTTCTTT
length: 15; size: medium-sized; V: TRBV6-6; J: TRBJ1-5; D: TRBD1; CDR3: CASSHWTGSNQPQHF; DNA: TGTGCCAGCAGTCATTGGACAGGTTCGAATCAGCCCCAGCATTTT
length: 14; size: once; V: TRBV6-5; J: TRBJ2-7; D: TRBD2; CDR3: CASSRLAGNYEQYF; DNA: TGTGCCAGCAGCAGACTAGCGGGAAACTACGAGCAGTACTTC
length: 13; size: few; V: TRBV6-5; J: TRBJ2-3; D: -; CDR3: CASRRDGTDTQYF; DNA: TGTGCCAGCAGGCGGGACGGCACAGATACGCAGTATTTT
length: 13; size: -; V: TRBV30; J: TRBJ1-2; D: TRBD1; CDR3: CAGGTTGAGGYTF; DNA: TGTGCCGGGGGAACCACAGGGGCGGGGGGCTACACCTTC
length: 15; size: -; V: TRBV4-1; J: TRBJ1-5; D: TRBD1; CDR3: CASSQDRGENQPQHF; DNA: TGTGCCAGCAGCCAGGACAGGGGAGAAAATCAGCCCCAGCATTTT
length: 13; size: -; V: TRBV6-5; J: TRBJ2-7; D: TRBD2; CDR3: CASKSAGGHEQYF; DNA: TGTGCCAGCAAGTCGGCGGGAGGGCACGAGCAGTACTTC
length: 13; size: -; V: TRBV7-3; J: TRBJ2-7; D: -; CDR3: CASSLRGGYEQYF; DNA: TGTGCCAGCAGCTTACGCGGAGGGTACGAGCAGTACTTC
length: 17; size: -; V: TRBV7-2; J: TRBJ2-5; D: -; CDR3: CASSLGAGRVDGETQYF; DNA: TGTGCCAGCAGCTTAGGGGCAGGGAGAGTGGATGGGGAGACCCAGTACTTC
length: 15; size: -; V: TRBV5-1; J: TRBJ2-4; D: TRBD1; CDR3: CASSFGDRVLDIQYF; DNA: TGCGCCAGCAGCTTTGGGGACAGGGTATTGGACATTCAGTACTTC
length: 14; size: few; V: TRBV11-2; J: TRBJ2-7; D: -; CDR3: CASSLIWSSYEQYF; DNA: TGTGCCAGCAGCTTAATATGGAGCTCCTACGAGCAGTACTTC
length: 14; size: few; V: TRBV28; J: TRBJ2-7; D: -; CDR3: CASTEIAARHEQYF; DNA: TGTGCCAGCACTGAAATAGCGGCCCGCCACGAGCAGTACTTC